Listed here are 27 T cell receptor beta chains from one sample, sequenced in a study of blood T cell repertoires in COVID-19. The method was immunoSEQ multiplex PCR; TCRdb's version includes in-frame clones alone and lacks a portion of them. Here the sample spans 150,000 to 200,000 clones, approximately 78% being singletons. The sample consisted of peripheral blood. These receptors were obtained from a woman older than 75 with COVID-19, enrolled during active disease.

This clone was picked up one time. The chain carries TRBV4-3 and TRBJ1-3; weak D call: TRBD1 (5 bases). V lost 4 bases, J lost 0 bases, and 10 bases lay in between. CDR3 length: 15 residues. CDR1 and CDR2 (germline): LGHNA, YSLEER. The CDR3 DNA sequence: TGCGCCAGCAGCCCAGGGTGGGACTCTGGAAACACCATATATTTT. This encodes CASSPGWDSGNTIYF.

Comment on this clone: It is likely a read error, because the conserved phenylalanine at the end of the CDR3 is missing. Because the CDR3's place on the DNA is in doubt, the DNA is left out and the CDR3 is given as listed by TCRdb. The chain recombines TRBV18 with TRBJ1-2. With termini counted, the CDR3 has 13 amino acids. The germline CDR1 and CDR2 sequences are KGHSH and LQKENI. This CDR3 is CASSPPTGAKTLN.

The DNA for the CDR3 is TGTGCCAGCAGTCCGCTAGCGGGGGAATACAATGAGCAGTTCTTC. It is translated as CASSPLAGEYNEQFF. The chain recombines TRBV6-6 with TRBJ2-1; 10 bases are shared with TRBD2. From germline, CDR1 is MNHNY and CDR2 SVGAGI (reference sequence). This CDR3 comprises 15 residues. V gave up 5 bases and J gave up 4 bases; unmatched junction bases: 5.

This clone is a singleton in its sample. The rearrangement uses TRBV7-6 and TRBJ1-5, with unresolved D. Between the trimmed V and J ends, which lost 0 bases and 0 bases, there was a span of 6 bases. From germline, CDR1 is SGHVS and CDR2 FNYEAQ. This CDR3 spans 15 amino acids. The CDR3 spells CASSLAGDSNQPQHF. CDR3 DNA: TGTGCCAGCAGCTTAGCCGGGGATAGCAATCAGCCCCAGCATTTT. Full variable domain (missing parts from reference TRBV7-6 and TRBJ1-5): GAGVSQSPRYKVTKRGQDVALRCDPISGHVSLYWYRQALGQGPEFLTYFNYEAQQDKSGLPNDRFSAERPEGSISTLTIQRTEQRDSAMYRCASSLAGDSNQPQHFGDGTRLSIL.

V and J are TRBV6-5 and TRBJ1-2; D is possibly TRBD1 (6 bases). Trimming stripped 7 bases from V and 7 bases from J, with 22 bases between. CDR3 size: 15 residues. Germline loops: CDR1 MNHEY, CDR2 SVGAGI. For the CDR3, the DNA is TGTGCCAGCAACCGGGCCCGGGACACCCCTGTTGGCTACACCTTC. Its translation is CASNRARDTPVGYTF.

The V gene is TRBV7-9, the J gene TRBJ2-4; 7 bases match TRBD1. Germline V gene lookup returns CDR1 SEHNR and CDR2 FQNEAQ (reference sequence). The CDR3 has 15 residues. The junction had 9 bases not matched to a gene; V was cut back by 5 bases and J by 5 bases. Here the CDR3 DNA reads TGTGCCAGCAGCGACCGGGCTACAGGGGAAAACATTCAGTACTTC. As protein: CASSDRATGENIQYF.

The CDR3 DNA reads TGTGCCAGCCAAAGGCAGGGGTTGCCCTACGAGCAGTACTTC. This codes for CASQRQGLPYEQYF. V is TRBV7-9 and J is TRBJ2-7, with D possibly being TRBD1 (6 bases). The V gene's germline CDR1 is SEHNR and CDR2 FQNEAQ (reference sequence). The CDR3 has 14 amino acids. Trimming took off 8 bases at V and 2 bases at J, with 16 bases between the two ends.

The chain couples TRBV7-9 to TRBJ1-6; TRBD1 might be the D (6 bases). The CDR3 length is 14 residues. V was trimmed by 3 bases and J by 10 bases, leaving 13 bases between them. Germline loops: CDR1 SEHNR, CDR2 FQNEAQ (reference sequence). As DNA, the CDR3 is TGTGCCAGCAGCTTGAACAGGGAAGACTCACCCCTCCACTTT. Translation gives CASSLNREDSPLHF. The entire variable domain, with the rest obtained from reference TRBV7-9 and TRBJ1-6, is as follows: DTGVSQNPRHKITKRGQNVTFRCDPISEHNRLYWYRQTLGQGPEFLTYFQNEAQLEKSRLLSDRFSAERPKGSFSTLEIQRTEQGDSAMYLCASSLNREDSPLHFGNGTRLTVT.

CDR3 in amino acids: CASSQDLPGVPYEQYF. Written as DNA, the CDR3 is TGTGCCAGCAGCCAAGATCTGCCGGGAGTCCCCTACGAGCAGTACTTC. The chain carries TRBV3-1 (or the pseudogene TRBV3-2) and TRBJ2-7; D is perhaps TRBD2 (6 bases). Trimming pared 0 bases from V and 2 bases from J, leaving 14 bases between. The CDR3 runs 16 residues. Germline-derived CDR1 and CDR2 are LGHDT and YNNKEL (reference sequence).

The CDR3 DNA reads TGTGCCAGCAGAGGGGACAGCTCCTATAATTCACCCCTCCACTTT. The encoded protein is CASRGDSSYNSPLHF. The rearrangement joins TRBV2 to TRBJ1-6; 7 bases agree with TRBD1. The CDR3 spans 15 residues. Germline CDR1 reads SNHLY; CDR2 reads FYNNEI. J was trimmed by 0 bases and V by 6 bases; bases with no gene match: 2. Looking up the rest from reference TRBV2 and TRBJ1-6 gives the full variable domain: EPEVTQTPSHQVTQMGQEVILRCVPISNHLYFYWYRQILGQKVEFLVSFYNNEISEKSEIFDDQFSVERPDGSNFTLKIRSTKLEDSAMYFCASRGDSSYNSPLHFGNGTRLTVT.

In its sample, this clone was seen a few times. The chain couples TRBV9 to TRBJ2-3, with 7 bases fitting TRBD2. Trimming took 3 bases from V and 2 from J; bases not matched to a gene: 0. The germline CDR1 and CDR2 sequences are SGDLS and YYNGEE. The length of the CDR3 is 13 residues. The CDR3 here is CASSGDYTDTQYF. CDR3 nucleotide sequence: TGTGCCAGCAGCGGGGACTACACAGATACGCAGTATTTT. The whole variable domain, remainder taken from reference TRBV9 and TRBJ2-3, is DSGVTQTPKHLITATGQRVTLRCSPRSGDLSVYWYQQSLDQGLQFLIQYYNGEERAKGNILERFSAQQFPDLHSELNLSSLELGDSALYFCASSGDYTDTQYFGPGTRLTVL.

V gene TRBV7-6 combines with J gene TRBJ2-1, with 11 bases fitting TRBD2. Trimming removed 1 base from V and 10 bases from J; junction bases left unmatched: 0. Germline CDR1 reads SGHVS; CDR2 reads FNYEAQ. This CDR3 region has 13 residues. CDR3 coding DNA: TGTGCCAGCAGCTTAGTAGCGGGGGGGGAGCAGTTCTTC. Its translation: CASSLVAGGEQFF.

V usage is TRBV5-4 and J usage is TRBJ2-3; 9 nucleotides match TRBD2. The germline CDR1 and CDR2 sequences are SGHNT and YYREEE (reference sequence). The J segment lost 2 bases and the V segment lost 6 bases, leaving 7 bases of the junction unmatched. This CDR3 contains 15 residues. The CDR3 loop is CASNLAGAYTDTQYF. The DNA of the CDR3 is TGTGCCAGCAACTTAGCGGGGGCGTACACAGATACGCAGTATTTT.

This clone has a handful of counts. The chain is built from TRBV2 and TRBJ2-1; D possibly corresponds to TRBD1 (5 bases). In germline, CDR1 is SNHLY, CDR2 FYNNEI. The CDR3 contains 13 residues. The V gene lost 7 bases and the J gene lost 4 bases, with 11 bases spanning the gap. The CDR3 protein is CASTGPFYNEQFF. CDR3 sequence (DNA): TGTGCCAGCACAGGGCCATTTTACAATGAGCAGTTCTTC.

The J gene is TRBJ1-1, the V gene TRBV30; 7 bases align to TRBD1. V gave up 3 bases and J gave up 1 base; unmatched junction bases: 11. The CDR3 length is 16 residues. The V gene's germline CDR1 is GTSNPN and CDR2 SVGIG (reference sequence). The CDR3 loop is CAWRAPTGRENTEAFF. The CDR3 DNA reads as TGTGCCTGGAGGGCCCCGACAGGGCGTGAGAACACTGAAGCTTTCTTT. Drawing the rest from reference TRBV30 and TRBJ1-1, the complete variable domain is SQTIHQWPATLVQPVGSPLSLECTVEGTSNPNLYWYRQAAGRGLQLLFYSVGIGQISSEVPQNLSASRPQDRQFILSSKKLLLSDSGFYLCAWRAPTGRENTEAFFGQGTRLTVV.

This clone was counted once. The V and J genes are TRBV7-2 and TRBJ1-2; 9 bases are a match to TRBD1. Germline lookup yields CDR1 SGHTA and CDR2 FQGNSA. The CDR3 has 15 residues. The junction had 2 bases not matched to a gene; V was cut back by 3 bases and J by 0 bases. The CDR3 sequence is CASSFRQGANYGYTF. CDR3 sequence (DNA): TGTGCCAGCAGCTTCAGACAGGGGGCTAACTATGGCTACACCTTC.

This clone was picked up a small number of times. Relative to the germline gene, one junction end is altered; a read error may explain this. The chain is built from TRBV7-9 and TRBJ1-2; D possibly corresponds to TRBD1 (6 bases). The germline V gene encodes CDR1 SEHNR and CDR2 FQNEAQ (reference sequence). CDR3 length: 13 residues. CDR3: CASSLAYREPKDF. The DNA of the CDR3 is TGTGCCAGCAGCTTAGCGTACAGGGAGCCCAAGGATTTC.

J is TRBJ2-7 and V is TRBV5-1; 13 positions match TRBD2. The CDR3 totals 15 residues. The trim removed 4 bases at V and 1 base at J, leaving 2 bases unmatched. Germline V lookup: CDR1 SGHRS, CDR2 YFSETQ. The chain's CDR3 is CASSAGLAGSYEQYF. CDR3 nucleotides: TGCGCCAGCAGCGCGGGACTAGCGGGGTCCTACGAGCAGTACTTC.

The rearrangement uses TRBV29-1 and TRBJ1-4, with 11 bases aligning to TRBD1. There are 12 residues in the CDR3. V was pared by 5 bases and J by 8 bases, with 1 base of the junction left unmatched. The germline gives CDR1 SQVTM, CDR2 ANQGSEA. CDR3 in DNA: TGCAGCGTTCGGGACAGGGGGGAAAAACTGTTTTTT. Protein: CSVRDRGEKLFF.

The genes are TRBV18 and TRBJ2-7; 7 bases match TRBD1. CDR3 length: 13 residues. Germline V gene lookup returns CDR1 KGHSH and CDR2 LQKENI. The trim removed 3 bases at V and 1 base at J, leaving 0 bases unmatched. CDR3 protein: CASSPDRSYEQYF. The DNA for the CDR3 is TGTGCCAGCTCACCGGACAGGTCCTACGAGCAGTACTTC.

Note on this clone: The same CDR3 arises from other DNA sequences in this sample as well. The rearrangement links TRBV5-4 to TRBJ2-7; 9 nucleotides align to TRBD1. J was trimmed by 4 bases and V by 4 bases; bases with no gene match: 6. Germline values: CDR1 SGHNT, CDR2 YYREEE (reference sequence). The CDR3 has 14 residues. The DNA of the CDR3 is TGTGCCAGCAGCCCCGGACAGGGGTTATACGAGCAGTACTTC. Translation: CASSPGQGLYEQYF.

This clone has only one observation. This chain joins TRBV30 and TRBJ1-5, with D unresolved. Trimming cost V 3 bases and J 3 bases, with 9 bases left between them. Per germline, CDR1 GTSNPN and CDR2 SVGIG (reference sequence). The CDR3 is 13 amino acids. CDR3 region: CAWRSGFNQPQHF. DNA for the CDR3: TGTGCCTGGAGATCCGGGTTCAATCAGCCCCAGCATTTT.

The chain joins TRBV10-3 to TRBJ2-2; D is unresolved. In germline, CDR1 is ENHRY, CDR2 SYGVKD. Trimming shortened V by 7 bases and J by 1 base, and 4 bases separated the two germline ends. The CDR3 consists of 12 residues. CDR3 DNA: TGTGCCATCACGGGGAACACCGGGGAGCTGTTTTTT. Its protein product is CAITGNTGELFF.

The rearrangement links TRBV15 to TRBJ1-1; weak D call: TRBD1 (6 bases). The CDR3 has 15 amino acids. V lost 7 bases to trimming and J lost 7 bases, with 22 bases between them. The V gene's germline CDR1 is LNHNV and CDR2 YYDKDF (reference sequence). CDR3 in DNA: TGTGCCACCACTCCCGGCCATAGGGGGAAGGATGAAGCTTTCTTT. It is translated as CATTPGHRGKDEAFF.

The chain links TRBV7-6 to TRBJ2-3, with TRBD2 identical over 11 bases. The CDR3 has 17 residues. Germline CDR1 SGHVS, CDR2 FNYEAQ. Losses at the gene ends were 5 bases for V and 1 base for J; bases not matched to a gene: 8. CDR3 in DNA: TGTGCCAGCAGCCCACCGGGACTAGCGGTGGGCACAGATACGCAGTATTTT. Its translation: CASSPPGLAVGTDTQYF.

V and J are TRBV28 and TRBJ2-1, with TRBD2 matching over 10 bases. CDR1 MDHEN and CDR2 SYDVKM come from the germline V gene. V lost 1 base and J lost 8; bases outside the gene matches: 17. The CDR3 runs to 19 residues. The CDR3 loop reads CASSLSPYVEREGYYEQFF. CDR3 in DNA: TGTGCCAGCAGTTTATCCCCCTACGTTGAGCGGGAGGGTTACTATGAGCAGTTCTTC.

The chain carries TRBV4-2 and TRBJ2-1; 7 bases align to TRBD2. J lost 9 bases, V lost 1 base, and 12 bases had no gene match. Germline V lookup: CDR1 LGHNA, CDR2 YNFKEQ. There are 16 residues in the CDR3. CDR3 sequence: CASSQAAGERKGEQFF. DNA of the CDR3: TGTGCCAGCAGCCAAGCGGCGGGAGAGCGGAAAGGTGAGCAGTTCTTC.